These T cell receptor beta chains were read from a single sample in a study of blood T cell repertoires in COVID-19. Clones were read by immunoSEQ multiplex PCR, and TCRdb kept only the in-frame ones, dropping some. The sample consists of around 99,000 clones, around nine tenths of them appearing once. Sample: peripheral blood. The receptors originated from a man aged 50-60 years with acute or convalescent COVID-19. The CDR3 runs from the conserved cysteine through the conserved F or W. D genes are given only for firm matches. Expanded clones are given a class, and other clones once, few, many or no size at all.

j_gene,v_gene,abundance,d_gene,CDR3aa,CDR3nt
TRBJ2-3,TRBV5-1,.,TRBD2,CASSSWGTSGSLTDTQYF,TGCGCCAGCAGCTCGTGGGGCACTAGCGGGAGCCTTACAGATACGCAGTATTTT
TRBJ2-1,TRBV5-1,few,TRBD1,CASSLSPGQGPNEQFF,TGCGCCAGCAGCTTGAGTCCGGGACAGGGCCCCAATGAGCAGTTCTTC
TRBJ2-5,TRBV29-1,.,.,CSAHVPSAGTQYF,TGCAGCGCTCACGTTCCGAGTGCCGGGACCCAGTACTTC
TRBJ1-1,TRBV19,.,.,CASSNRRRETEAFF,TGTGCCAGTAGTAATCGACGCAGGGAAACTGAAGCTTTCTTT
TRBJ2-3,TRBV7-2,.,.,CASSPQASTDTQYF,TGTGCCAGCAGCCCCCAGGCTAGCACAGATACGCAGTATTTT
TRBJ1-3,TRBV4-3,.,.,CASSQVLDSLGFTIYF,TGCGCCAGCAGCCAAGTTTTGGACAGTCTTGGATTCACCATATATTTT
TRBJ1-5,TRBV19,.,.,CASSRGPGNQPQHF,TGTGCCAGTAGTCGAGGGCCAGGCAATCAGCCCCAGCATTTT
TRBJ1-2,TRBV7-9,.,TRBD1,CASSLKGAGGYTF,TGTGCCAGCAGCTTGAAGGGGGCTGGTGGCTACACCTTC
TRBJ2-2,TRBV5-5,.,.,CASSLLSPGELFF,TGTGCCAGCAGCTTGTTGTCTCCCGGGGAGCTGTTTTTT
TRBJ2-2,TRBV5-1,.,TRBD1,CASSLGTGDTGELFF,TGCGCCAGCAGCTTGGGGACAGGGGACACCGGGGAGCTGTTTTTT
TRBJ1-6,TRBV2,.,TRBD1,CASDRERSPLHF,TGTGCCAGCGACAGGGAAAGATCACCCCTCCACTTT
TRBJ1-2,TRBV6-1,.,.,CASSEAGRGYGYTF,TGTGCCAGCAGTGAAGCGGGTCGAGGATATGGCTACACCTTC
TRBJ2-1,TRBV9,.,.,CASSVAGKSSYNEQFF,TGTGCCAGCAGCGTAGCCGGGAAAAGCTCCTACAATGAGCAGTTCTTC
TRBJ2-3,TRBV7-2,.,.,CASRSLRNTDTQYF,TGTGCCAGCAGAAGTCTGCGGAACACAGATACGCAGTATTTT
TRBJ1-2,TRBV6-2/TRBV6-3,.,.,CASSYSGLGDTF,TGTGCCAGCAGTTACTCCGGCCTGGGAGACACCTTC
TRBJ2-3,TRBV12-5,.,.,CASGVDPAGADTQYF,TGTGCTAGTGGCGTAGACCCTGCCGGGGCAGATACGCAGTATTTT
TRBJ1-1,TRBV4-1,.,.,CASSQDRQGYTEAFF,TGCGCCAGCAGCCAAGATCGGCAGGGTTATACTGAAGCTTTCTTT
TRBJ2-5,TRBV11-3,once,TRBD1,CASSSRGYGTGGETQYF,TGTGCCAGCAGCTCTAGAGGATATGGGACAGGAGGTGAGACCCAGTACTTC
TRBJ2-1,TRBV5-1,.,.,CASSFRDSASPYNEQFF,TGCGCCAGCAGCTTCCGGGACTCTGCTTCCCCTTACAATGAGCAGTTCTTC
TRBJ2-1,TRBV10-1,.,.,CASSEEWGDNEQFF,TGCGCCAGCAGTGAGGAATGGGGGGACAATGAGCAGTTCTTC
TRBJ2-3,TRBV7-9,.,.,CASSPAAFSSDTQYF,TGTGCCAGCAGCCCGGCGGCCTTTAGCAGTGATACGCAGTATTTT